These T cell receptor beta chains were read from a single sample in a study of blood T cell repertoires in COVID-19. Here immunoSEQ multiplex PCR was the method, and the copy in TCRdb shows in-frame clones only, minus some. The data hold about 51,000 clones, with 86% observed a single time. Sequencing used peripheral blood. The source is a man in his fifties or sixties with acute or convalescent COVID-19. Both conserved end residues are trimmed from each CDR3.

V gene: TRBV9; J gene: TRBJ2-7; CDR3 protein: ASSVAHTSDYEQY
V gene: TRBV6-6; J gene: TRBJ2-3; CDR3 protein: ASSPDRGDGDTQY
V gene: TRBV6-5; J gene: TRBJ2-7; CDR3 protein: ATLAGTAYEQY
V gene: TRBV3-1/TRBV3-2; J gene: TRBJ1-4; CDR3 protein: ASSPGQTYEKLF
V gene: TRBV27; J gene: TRBJ1-2; CDR3 protein: ASSSFREDGYT
V gene: TRBV19; J gene: TRBJ2-1; CDR3 protein: ASTPVAGGYNEQF
V gene: TRBV29-1; J gene: TRBJ1-4; CDR3 protein: SATPGQGPEKLF
V gene: TRBV2; J gene: TRBJ1-2; CDR3 protein: ASSLGGNYGYT
V gene: TRBV5-1; J gene: TRBJ2-1; CDR3 protein: ASRVAVSSYNEQF
V gene: TRBV7-2; J gene: TRBJ1-1; CDR3 protein: ASSPRQGGTEAF
V gene: TRBV5-1; J gene: TRBJ2-3; CDR3 protein: ASNPQRENKGYTDTQY
V gene: TRBV6-2/TRBV6-3; J gene: TRBJ1-2; CDR3 protein: ASSLQGFDGYT
V gene: TRBV3-1/TRBV3-2; J gene: TRBJ2-3; CDR3 protein: ASTGFSGGPHTDTQY
V gene: TRBV18; J gene: TRBJ2-7; CDR3 protein: ASSELNEQY
V gene: TRBV27; J gene: TRBJ1-5; CDR3 protein: ASSLGPGGNQPQH
V gene: TRBV5-1; J gene: TRBJ1-1; CDR3 protein: ASSPGTGNTEAF
V gene: TRBV18; J gene: TRBJ1-1; CDR3 protein: ASSPPDRETEAF
V gene: TRBV15; J gene: TRBJ2-7; CDR3 protein: ATSRVRGGEQY
V gene: TRBV7-9; J gene: TRBJ2-7; CDR3 protein: ASSYSPGQGSYEQY
V gene: TRBV4-2; J gene: TRBJ1-3; CDR3 protein: ASSQWGGVGNTIY
V gene: TRBV5-1; J gene: TRBJ1-6; CDR3 protein: ASSRTETSPLH
V gene: TRBV4-2; J gene: TRBJ2-7; CDR3 protein: ASSQPGQGAYEQY
V gene: TRBV11-2; J gene: TRBJ2-4; CDR3 protein: ASSKQPGLAATRNIQY
V gene: TRBV7-2; J gene: TRBJ2-4; CDR3 protein: ASSLRVGRTNQNIQY
V gene: TRBV4-2; J gene: TRBJ1-1; CDR3 protein: ASSQADREDTEAF
V gene: TRBV27; J gene: TRBJ1-3; CDR3 protein: ASSLSRGSGNTIY
V gene: TRBV15; J gene: TRBJ2-1; CDR3 protein: ATSSYGQGGNEQF
V gene: TRBV11-3; J gene: TRBJ2-7; CDR3 protein: ATSRDRVHEQY
V gene: TRBV2; J gene: TRBJ1-5; CDR3 protein: ASSESANSNQPQH
V gene: TRBV11-2; J gene: TRBJ2-5; CDR3 protein: ASSLRVQETQY
V gene: TRBV10-1; J gene: TRBJ1-3; CDR3 protein: ASSGRNSGNTIY